The T cell receptor (beta chain) under discussion was sequenced for a study of graft-versus-host responses after intestinal transplantation. General observations from the study: GvH clones detected in recipient marrow included some appearing first in ileum or blood.

Clones were read by immunoSEQ multiplex PCR, and TCRdb kept only the in-frame ones, dropping some. This sample has fewer than 150,000 clones; around 94% occur once, and the top ten carry around 0.16%. Trimming removed 5 bases from V and 5 bases from J, with 16 bases in between. CDR3 length: 15 residues. Germline V gene lookup returns CDR1 SEHNR and CDR2 FQNEAQ (reference sequence). A note on this clone: The antigen is undetermined.

The V call is TRBV7-9, the J call TRBJ1-3; weak D call: TRBD1 (6 bases). Sequences were derived from unstimulated CD4+ T cells sorted from spleen or lymph node cells, sampled before intestinal transplant. This receptor was identified in a human donor who received an intestinal transplant. The CDR3 region has the DNA TGTGCCAGCAGCCCGCAGGGGCCCGCCCGAAACACCATATATTTT. Translating gives CASSPQGPARNTIYF.